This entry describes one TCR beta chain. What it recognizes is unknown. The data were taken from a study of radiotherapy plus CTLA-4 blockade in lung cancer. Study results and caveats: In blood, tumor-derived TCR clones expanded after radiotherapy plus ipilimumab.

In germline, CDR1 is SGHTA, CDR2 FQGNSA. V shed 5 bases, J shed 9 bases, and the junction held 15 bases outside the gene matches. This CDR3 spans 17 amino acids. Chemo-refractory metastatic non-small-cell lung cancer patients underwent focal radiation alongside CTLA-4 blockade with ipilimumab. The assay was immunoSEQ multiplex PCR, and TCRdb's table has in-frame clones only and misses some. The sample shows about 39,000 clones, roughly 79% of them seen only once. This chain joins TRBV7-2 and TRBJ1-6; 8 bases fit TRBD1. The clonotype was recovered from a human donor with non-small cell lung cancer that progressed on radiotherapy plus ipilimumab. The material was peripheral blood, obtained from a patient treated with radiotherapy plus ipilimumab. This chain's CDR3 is CASSTRTGTAGSSPLHF. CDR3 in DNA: TGTGCCAGCAGCACCCGGACAGGGACAGCGGGAAGTTCACCCCTCCACTTT.